Listed below are T cell receptor beta chains from one sample, sequenced in a study of T cell changes during pregnancy in multiple sclerosis. The repertoire was sequenced with immunoSEQ multiplex PCR; TCRdb's copy has only in-frame clones and lacks some. The sample carries 65,000 to 95,000 clones, approximately 91% recorded once. Sequenced here: peripheral blood, sampled before pregnancy. These receptor sequences come from a female donor with multiple sclerosis, enrolled in a pregnancy study. Both conserved end residues are trimmed from each CDR3. Part of the rows lack a size; the others show once, few, many or a class for expanded clones.

- | TRBJ2-5 | TRBV18 | ASSPPAGQGETQY
- | TRBJ1-1 | TRBV9 | ASSVAPNTEAF
- | TRBJ2-7 | TRBV5-1 | ASSLQGDEQY
- | TRBJ2-3 | TRBV5-4 | ASSITGEDTQY
- | TRBJ2-3 | TRBV6-1 | ASSEQEGTDTQY
- | TRBJ2-1 | TRBV10-3 | AIGQGAGVNEQF
- | TRBJ1-2 | TRBV5-1 | ASSLGGNGYT
- | TRBJ1-1 | TRBV6-1 | ASSEERYTEAF
- | TRBJ2-3 | TRBV7-8 | ASSRDRLANTDTQY
few | TRBJ2-7 | TRBV2 | ASSDQGLSYEQY
- | TRBJ2-1 | TRBV6-5 | ASSYSPGGAYNEQF
- | TRBJ2-4 | TRBV5-1 | ASSDGTGGNIQY
- | TRBJ1-5 | TRBV18 | ASSRDREWGGHNQPQH
- | TRBJ1-1 | TRBV5-4 | ASSFWQGVYTEAF
- | TRBJ1-1 | TRBV5-4 | ASSFGLTNTEAF
- | TRBJ1-3 | TRBV2 | ASSRTTETGNTIY
- | TRBJ1-1 | TRBV11-2 | ASSSVSGQMNTEAF
- | TRBJ2-7 | TRBV6-5 | ASSYLSEQY
- | TRBJ2-5 | TRBV7-3 | ASSFGQGETQY
- | TRBJ1-6 | TRBV2 | ASRDYFNSPLH
- | TRBJ1-1 | TRBV18 | ASSERQGGTEAF
- | TRBJ1-4 | TRBV5-1 | ASSLVGASATNEKLF
- | TRBJ2-7 | TRBV9 | ASSVGGTGGNEQY
- | TRBJ2-3 | TRBV11-3 | ASSLGLAGAADTQY
- | TRBJ2-3 | TRBV5-4 | ASSPFEATDTQY
- | TRBJ2-6 | TRBV10-3 | AISGDNSGANVLT
once | TRBJ2-1 | TRBV5-1 | ASSLASQDNEQF
- | TRBJ1-2 | TRBV7-9 | ASSLEGGRGDGYT
once | TRBJ1-4 | TRBV7-8 | ASSSSRIATNEKLF
- | TRBJ1-2 | TRBV9 | ASRGGGAHGYT
once | TRBJ2-5 | TRBV10-3 | AISDPAGGGETQY
- | TRBJ1-1 | TRBV28 | ASSFLGHYGQGTEAF
- | TRBJ1-5 | TRBV9 | ASSAGTGNQPQH
- | TRBJ2-5 | TRBV11-2 | ASSLDPSLEETQY
- | TRBJ1-1 | TRBV7-9 | ASSQVNTEAF
- | TRBJ2-2 | TRBV5-1 | ASSGQGTGELF
- | TRBJ2-5 | TRBV10-1 | ASSDRQGEVETQY
once | TRBJ2-5 | TRBV11-1 | ASSLGYGGSGTQY
- | TRBJ1-1 | TRBV6-6 | ASSYGAANTEAF
- | TRBJ2-2 | TRBV19 | ASTPNRAGELF
once | TRBJ1-2 | TRBV6-5 | ASTQGSRGYT
- | TRBJ1-5 | TRBV30 | AWSETASNQPQH
- | TRBJ1-2 | TRBV4-3 | ASSRDGYGYT
- | TRBJ1-5 | TRBV30 | AWSWDNSNQPQH
- | TRBJ1-6 | TRBV2 | ASAAELVH
- | TRBJ2-3 | TRBV11-2 | ASSLGGLADTQY
- | TRBJ1-1 | TRBV19 | ASRPGQGASGTEAF
- | TRBJ1-1 | TRBV7-6 | ASSLGGRGTEAF
- | TRBJ1-1 | TRBV28 | ASSPGQGLTAF
- | TRBJ1-3 | TRBV2 | ASSEIYSGNTIY
- | TRBJ1-2 | TRBV11-2 | ATLRAANYGYT
once | TRBJ2-1 | TRBV7-3 | ASSLFSTSGGEQF
once | TRBJ2-1 | TRBV4-3 | ASSPGAWTEYNEQF
- | TRBJ2-7 | TRBV7-2 | ASTSFPYEQY
- | TRBJ1-6 | TRBV7-3 | ASSQDSHSPLH